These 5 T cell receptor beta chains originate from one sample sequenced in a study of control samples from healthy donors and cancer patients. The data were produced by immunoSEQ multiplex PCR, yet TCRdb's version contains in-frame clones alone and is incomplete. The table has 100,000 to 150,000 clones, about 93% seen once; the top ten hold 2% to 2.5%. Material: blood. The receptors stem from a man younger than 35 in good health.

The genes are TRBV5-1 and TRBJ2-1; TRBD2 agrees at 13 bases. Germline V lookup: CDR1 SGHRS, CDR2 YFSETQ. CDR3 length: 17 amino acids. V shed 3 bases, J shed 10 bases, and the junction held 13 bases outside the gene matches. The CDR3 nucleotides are TGCGCCAGCAGCTCCGACAGAGGACTAGCGGGGGCCGGAGAGCAGTTCTTC. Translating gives CASSSDRGLAGAGEQFF.

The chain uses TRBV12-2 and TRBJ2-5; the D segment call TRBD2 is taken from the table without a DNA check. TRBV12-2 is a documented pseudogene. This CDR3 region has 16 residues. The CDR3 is CASRLGLAGLQETQYF. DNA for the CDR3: TGTGCAAGTCGCCTAGGACTAGCGGGACTCCAAGAGACCCAGTACTTC.

CDR3 sequence reads: CSVVTGAGGSPNEQFF. The CDR3 bases are TGCAGCGTTGTAACCGGGGCGGGAGGCTCCCCAAATGAGCAGTTCTTC. The chain uses TRBV29-1 and TRBJ2-1, with 8 bases fitting TRBD2. CDR3 length: 16 residues. CDR1 SQVTM and CDR2 ANQGSEA come from the germline V gene. Trimming at V came to 4 bases and at J to 7 bases, leaving 15 bases not matched to a gene.

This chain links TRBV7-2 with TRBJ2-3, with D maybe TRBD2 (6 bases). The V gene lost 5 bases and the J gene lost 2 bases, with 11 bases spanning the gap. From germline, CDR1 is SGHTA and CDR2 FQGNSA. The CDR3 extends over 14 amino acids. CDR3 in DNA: TGTGCCAGCAGCGACACTAGCCCCACAGATACGCAGTATTTT. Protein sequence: CASSDTSPTDTQYF.

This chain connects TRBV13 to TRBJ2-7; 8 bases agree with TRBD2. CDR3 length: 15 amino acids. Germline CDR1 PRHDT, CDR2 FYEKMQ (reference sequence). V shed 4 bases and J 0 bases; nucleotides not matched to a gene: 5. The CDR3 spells CASSYGGAGSYEQYF. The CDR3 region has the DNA TGTGCCAGCAGCTACGGGGGGGCCGGCTCCTACGAGCAGTACTTC.